The 9 T cell receptor beta chains given below trace back to one sample, sequenced in a study of T cells in Graves' hyperthyroidism and ophthalmopathy (dated by TCRdb to about 2019). Library method: multiplex PCR. TCRdb names Illumina HiSeq 2000 as the instrument used. TCR beta CDR3 regions were amplified from RNA transcripts. For the first round of RT-PCR on the TCR CDR3, the HTBI primer set was used together with the Qiagen OneStep RT-PCR kit. In-frame beta chains were kept once TCRdb had trimmed the public reads at Q25 with fastp and called clones with MiXCR. Every CDR3 protein is listed once, alongside the most common genes and DNA of its rows. This sample is represented by around 280,000 distinct CDR3 sequences; roughly 15% of them were singletons. In total, the top ten clones hold around 7.9% of the sample. The sequenced material came from blood. The receptors stem from a woman aged 30 to 39 with Graves' hyperthyroidism that later progressed to Graves' ophthalmopathy.

Only a few counts were recorded for this clonotype. The V and J genes are TRBV7-9 and TRBJ2-5, with 8 bases identical to TRBD2. This CDR3 region has 15 residues. Trimming cost V 4 bases and J 2 bases; bases outside gene matches: 6. Germline loops: CDR1 SEHNR, CDR2 FQNEAQ (reference sequence). CDR3 protein: CASSSEPSGQETQYF. CDR3 nucleotides: TGTGCCAGCAGCTCCGAGCCTAGCGGGCAAGAGACCCAGTACTTC.

This clonotype was detected many times. This chain connects TRBV27 to TRBJ2-1, with D unresolved. CDR1 MNHEY and CDR2 SMNVEV come from the germline V gene (reference sequence). This CDR3 has 15 residues. Trimming removed 3 bases from V and 7 bases from J, with 16 bases in between. This CDR3 is CASSFSTYLGNEQFF. The DNA for the CDR3 is TGTGCCAGCAGTTTTAGTACCTACTTGGGTAATGAGCAGTTCTTC.

The table lists this clonotype with many counts. The J gene is TRBJ2-1, the V gene TRBV3-1; TRBD2 agrees at 10 bases. The CDR3 runs 16 residues. CDR1 is LGHDT, CDR2 YNNKEL, per germline (reference sequence). V was clipped by 2 bases and J by 4 bases; unmatched bases: 5. Here the CDR3 DNA reads TGTGCCAGCAGCCAACGAGGACTAGCGGAGTACAATGAGCAGTTCTTC. Its protein product is CASSQRGLAEYNEQFF.

The gene calls are TRBV6-2 or TRBV6-3 and TRBJ2-3, with 14 bases that match TRBD2. Germline values: CDR1 MNHEY, CDR2 SVGEGT. V dropped 5 bases and J dropped 6; count of bases not matched to a gene: 13. The CDR3 consists of 18 residues. The CDR3 DNA sequence: TGTGCCAGCAGTGTAGATACTGCCGGGACTAGCGGGAGTGATACGCAGTATTTT. Its protein is CASSVDTAGTSGSDTQYF.

V gene TRBV9 combines with J gene TRBJ2-3; 8 bases align to TRBD2. Germline V gene data show CDR1 as SGDLS and CDR2 as YYNGEE. V shed 6 bases and J 1 base; nucleotides not matched to a gene: 4. CDR3 length: 14 amino acids. CDR3: CASNPGGGTDTQYF. DNA of the CDR3: TGTGCCAGCAACCCCGGGGGGGGCACAGATACGCAGTATTTT.

Many counts were recorded for this clonotype. In DNA, the CDR3 is TGCAGCGGGGTCTGGCTAGCGGGAGGAGGAGGCACCGGGGAGCTGTTTTTT. Its translation: CSGVWLAGGGGTGELFF. The J gene is TRBJ2-2, the V gene TRBV29-1, with 11 bases identical to TRBD2. The trim removed 7 bases at V and 4 bases at J, leaving 14 bases unmatched. The length of the CDR3 is 17 residues. Germline assignment: CDR1 SQVTM and CDR2 ANQGSEA.

This clonotype came up many times. This sequence joins TRBV27 and TRBJ2-7, with D uncertain. V was cut by 1 base and J by 2 bases, with 12 bases left in between. Looked up from germline, CDR1 is MNHEY and CDR2 is SMNVEV (reference sequence). The length of the CDR3 is 15 residues. CDR3 nucleotides: TGTGCCAGCAGTTTATTGGCCAGTTATGCCTACGAGCAGTACTTC. Protein sequence: CASSLLASYAYEQYF.

This clonotype has a count of ten or more. This rearrangement joins TRBV3-1 to TRBJ2-1; D is perhaps TRBD2 (6 bases). Per germline, CDR1 LGHDT and CDR2 YNNKEL (reference sequence). There are 14 residues in the CDR3. Trimming removed 1 base from V and 8 bases from J, with 12 bases in between. The CDR3 protein is CASSQAGTPDEQFF. The DNA of the CDR3 is TGTGCCAGCAGCCAAGCCGGGACTCCGGATGAGCAGTTCTTC.

The sample holds a few counts of this clonotype. V and J are TRBV10-3 and TRBJ1-3, with unresolved D. Germline CDR1 reads ENHRY; CDR2 reads SYGVKD. The CDR3 length is 14 residues. Trimming pared 1 base from V and 2 bases from J, leaving 6 bases between. CDR3 in DNA: TGTGCCATCAGTGAGTTGGGAACTGGAAACACCATATATTTT. Translated, it gives CAISELGTGNTIYF.